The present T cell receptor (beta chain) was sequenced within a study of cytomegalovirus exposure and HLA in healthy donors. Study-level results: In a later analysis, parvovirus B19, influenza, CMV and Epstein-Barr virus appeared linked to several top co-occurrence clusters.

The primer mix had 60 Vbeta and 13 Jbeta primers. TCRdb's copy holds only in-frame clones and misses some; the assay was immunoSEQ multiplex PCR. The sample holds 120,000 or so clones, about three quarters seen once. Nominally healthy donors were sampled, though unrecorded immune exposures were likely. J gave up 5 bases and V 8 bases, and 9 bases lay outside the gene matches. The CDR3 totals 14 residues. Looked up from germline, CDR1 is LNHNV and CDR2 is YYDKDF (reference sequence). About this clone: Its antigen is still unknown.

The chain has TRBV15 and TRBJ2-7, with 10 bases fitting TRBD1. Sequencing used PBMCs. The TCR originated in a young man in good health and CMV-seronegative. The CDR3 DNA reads TGTGCCACCCGGAGGGACAGGGGATCCGACGAGCAGTACTTC. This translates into CATRRDRGSDEQYF. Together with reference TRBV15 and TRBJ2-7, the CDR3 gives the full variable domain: DAMVIQNPRYQVTQFGKPVTLSCSQTLNHNVMYWYQQKSSQAPKLLFHYYDKDFNNEADTPDNFQSRRPNTSFCFLDIRSPGLGDTAMYLCATRRDRGSDEQYFGPGTRLTVT.